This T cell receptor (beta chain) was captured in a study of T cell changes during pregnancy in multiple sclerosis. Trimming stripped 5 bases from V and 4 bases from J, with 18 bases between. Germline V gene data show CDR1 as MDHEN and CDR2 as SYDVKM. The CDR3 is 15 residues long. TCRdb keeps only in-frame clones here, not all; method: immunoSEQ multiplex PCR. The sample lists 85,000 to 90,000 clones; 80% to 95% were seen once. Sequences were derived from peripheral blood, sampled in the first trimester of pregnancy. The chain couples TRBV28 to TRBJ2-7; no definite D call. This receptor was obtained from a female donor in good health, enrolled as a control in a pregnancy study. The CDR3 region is CASSVPGSSLYEQYF. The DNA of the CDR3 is TGTGCCAGCAGTGTCCCCGGGTCCTCACTTTACGAGCAGTACTTC.